This T cell receptor (beta chain) was observed in a study of regulatory T cells in long-lasting Graves disease. Time point defined: newly diagnosed GD, antithyroid drugs for less than 3 months. Researchers made the TCR library from RNA that was extracted from PBMCs. Arm-PCR of CDR3 regions and iRepertoire HTBI primers were the basis on which TCR beta libraries were built. Using its own MiXCR run on the multiplex PCR reads, TCRdb lists one record per CDR3 protein. The repertoire holds approximately 560,000 distinct CDR3 sequences, more than 15% seen once, with around 12% in the top ten. This clonotype showed up many times. CDR1 is SGHTA, CDR2 FQGNSA, per germline. This CDR3 is built from 16 residues. Trimming took 1 base from V and 1 from J; bases not matched to a gene: 5. The sample was also linked to a second study, of T cells in Graves' hyperthyroidism and ophthalmopathy.

Sequenced here: peripheral blood mononuclear cells (PBMCs), sampled at new diagnosis, from a patient treated with antithyroid drugs. The chain employs TRBV7-2 and TRBJ2-3, with 7 bases identical to TRBD1. The receptor comes from a man between 18 and 35 years old with Graves disease. In nucleotides, the CDR3 is TGTGCCAGCAGCTTAGTAATCGGGACAGGCACAGATACGCAGTATTTT. Amino acid sequence: CASSLVIGTGTDTQYF.